Following are 6 T cell receptor beta chains from one sample sequenced in a study of cytomegalovirus exposure and HLA in healthy donors. Use of 60 Vbeta and 13 Jbeta primers characterized the PCR. The method was immunoSEQ multiplex PCR; TCRdb's version includes in-frame clones alone and lacks a portion of them. The repertoire consists of some 150,000 clones, with approximately 79% occurring once and the leading ten covering less than 3.5%. The sequenced sample was PBMCs. Source of these receptors: a woman between 25 and 40 years old in good health and CMV-seronegative.

This chain connects TRBV7-8 to TRBJ1-1; 9 bases are a match to TRBD1. Trimming at V came to 4 bases and at J to 7 bases, leaving 10 bases not matched to a gene. The germline gives CDR1 SGHVS, CDR2 FQNEAQ. The CDR3 is 15 residues long. CDR3 nucleotides: TGTGCCAGCAGCTCCAGGACAGGGGAGGTCCTTGAAGCTTTCTTT. Amino acids: CASSSRTGEVLEAFF.

This chain links TRBV7-2 with TRBJ2-1, with D uncertain. The CDR3 is 17 residues long. V lost 1 base and J 10 bases, leaving 23 bases between the germline ends. From germline, CDR1 is SGHTA and CDR2 FQGNSA. Here the CDR3 DNA reads TGTGCCAGCAGCTTAGACCCCCTTCCCTTAGTGGGCGCGGAGCAGTTCTTC. Encoded protein: CASSLDPLPLVGAEQFF.

The rearrangement uses TRBV11-2 and TRBJ1-2; D perhaps matches TRBD1 (6 bases). V lost 5 bases and J lost 8, with 18 bases in between. From germline, CDR1 is SGHAT and CDR2 FQNNGV. CDR3 length equals 14 residues. The chain's CDR3 is CASSVSRDIDGYTF. The CDR3, as DNA: TGTGCCAGCAGCGTATCGAGGGACATCGACGGCTACACCTTC. Full variable domain (remainder filled in from reference TRBV11-2 and TRBJ1-2): EAGVAQSPRYKIIEKRQSVAFWCNPISGHATLYWYQQILGQGPKLLIQFQNNGVVDDSQLPKDRFSAERLKGVDSTLKIQPAKLEDSAVYLCASSVSRDIDGYTFGSGTRLTVV.

The gene calls are TRBV7-2 and TRBJ1-4, with D perhaps TRBD1 (6 bases). The CDR3 is made up of 15 amino acids. Trimming stripped 5 bases from V and 6 bases from J, with 16 bases between. Germline CDR1 is SGHTA and CDR2 is FQGNSA. The CDR3 DNA sequence: TGTGCCAGCAGCGCTGGGGGGGGGCTAGATGAAAAACTGTTTTTT. Translating it yields CASSAGGGLDEKLFF. The full variable domain, in which reference TRBV7-2 and TRBJ1-4 provide the parts outside the CDR3, is GAGVSQSPSNKVTEKGKDVELRCDPISGHTALYWYRQSLGQGLEFLIYFQGNSAPDKSGLPSDRFSAERTGGSVSTLTIQRTQQEDSAVYLCASSAGGGLDEKLFFGSGTQLSVL.

The rearrangement links TRBV25-1 to TRBJ1-3; tentatively, D is TRBD1 (5 bases). Germline assignment: CDR1 MGHDK and CDR2 SYGVNS. Trimming pared 1 base from V and 2 bases from J, leaving 9 bases between. There are 15 residues in the CDR3. DNA of the CDR3: TGTGCCAGCAGTGAATTAGGAGGGGCTGGAAACACCATATATTTT. Encoded protein: CASSELGGAGNTIYF.

The gene calls are TRBV5-1 and TRBJ2-7, with D maybe TRBD2 (6 bases). The V gene's germline CDR1 is SGHRS and CDR2 YFSETQ. This CDR3 has 14 residues. Trimming removed 4 bases at V and 6 bases at J, with 17 bases between. The DNA of the CDR3 is TGCGCCAGCAGCCTATACCGGGACTTCAGCGAGCAGTACTTC. This gives the protein CASSLYRDFSEQYF.